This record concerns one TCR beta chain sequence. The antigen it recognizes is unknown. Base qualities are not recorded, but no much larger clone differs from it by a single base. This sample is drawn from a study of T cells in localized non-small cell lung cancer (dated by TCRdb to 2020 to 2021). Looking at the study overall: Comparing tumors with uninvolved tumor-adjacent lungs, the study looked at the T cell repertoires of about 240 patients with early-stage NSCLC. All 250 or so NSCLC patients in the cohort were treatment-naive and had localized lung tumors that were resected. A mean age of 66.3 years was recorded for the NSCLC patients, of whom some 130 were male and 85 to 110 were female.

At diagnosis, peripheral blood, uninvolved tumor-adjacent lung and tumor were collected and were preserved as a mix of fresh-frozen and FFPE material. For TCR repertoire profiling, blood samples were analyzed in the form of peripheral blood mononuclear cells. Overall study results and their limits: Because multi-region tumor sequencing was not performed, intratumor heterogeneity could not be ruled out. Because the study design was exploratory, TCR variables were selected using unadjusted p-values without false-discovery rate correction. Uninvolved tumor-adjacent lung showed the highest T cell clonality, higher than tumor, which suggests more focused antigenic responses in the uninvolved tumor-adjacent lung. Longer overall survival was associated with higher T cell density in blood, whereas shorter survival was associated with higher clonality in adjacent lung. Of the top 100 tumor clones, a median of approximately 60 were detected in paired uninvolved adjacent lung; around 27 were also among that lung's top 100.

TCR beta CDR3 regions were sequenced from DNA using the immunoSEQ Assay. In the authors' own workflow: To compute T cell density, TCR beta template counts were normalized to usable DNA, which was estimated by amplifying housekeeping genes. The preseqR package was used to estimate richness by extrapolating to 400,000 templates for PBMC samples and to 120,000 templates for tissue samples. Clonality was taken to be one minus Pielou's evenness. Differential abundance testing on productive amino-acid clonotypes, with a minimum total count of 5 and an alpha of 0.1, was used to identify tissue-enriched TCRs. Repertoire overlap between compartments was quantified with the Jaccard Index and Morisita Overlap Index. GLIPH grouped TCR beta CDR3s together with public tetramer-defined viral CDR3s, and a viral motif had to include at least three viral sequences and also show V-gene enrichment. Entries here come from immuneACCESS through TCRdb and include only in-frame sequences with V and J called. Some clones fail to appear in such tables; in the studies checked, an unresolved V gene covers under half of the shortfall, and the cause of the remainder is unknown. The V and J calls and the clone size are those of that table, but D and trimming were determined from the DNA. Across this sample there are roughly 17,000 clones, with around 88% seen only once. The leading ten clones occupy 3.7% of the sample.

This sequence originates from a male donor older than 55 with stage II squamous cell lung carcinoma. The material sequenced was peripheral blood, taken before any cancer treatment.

The nucleotide sequence is TGTGCCAGCAGGGACAGGGGGGCGGATACGCAGTATTTT. Its translation reads: CASRDRGADTQYF. The chain is assembled from TRBV6-6 and TRBJ2-3; TRBD1 aligns with 10 central bases. The CDR3 numbers 13 residues from cysteine through phenylalanine. The read is trimmed to its CDR3 DNA, 39 bases read in frame from base 1. The germline V end is reduced by 6 bases and the J end by 6 bases; junction bases left unmatched: 3. CDR1 and CDR2 (MNHNY, SVGAGI) derive from the germline V gene (reference sequence).